This section outlines one T cell receptor (beta chain) sequence together with its context. This clone was recorded at least ten times. Its antigen is unknown. No much larger clone is present one base from it, and per-base qualities are unavailable. The sample originates from a study of metastatic and nonmetastatic thyroid tumors (dated by TCRdb to the early 2020s). Regarding the complete study: Repertoires from peripheral blood and from tumor or nodule tissue samples of malignant and benign thyroid patients were compared.

The method behind the library was PCR. TCRdb shows the sequencer as Illumina HiSeq 4000. High-throughput sequencing was used to profile the CDR3 region of the TCR beta-chain in every patient. As for how the authors treated the data: CDR3 differences across clinicopathological groups were used to build a classifier for discriminating distant-metastatic papillary thyroid cancer patients. Repertoire diversity was assessed with the Shannon index, and tumor-blood repertoire similarity with the Morisita-Horn index. TCRdb reprocessed the public reads (quality trimming at Q25 with fastp, clone calling with MiXCR) and kept in-frame beta chains. In this record, the V and J calls reflect TCRdb's handling and not the investigators' own analysis. The sample includes about 30,000 clones, with more than 20% observed a single time. 9.2% of the sample lies in the top ten. Broad study findings and their caveats: TCR beta diversity was reported as significantly higher in malignant tumors than in benign nodules, in both blood and tumor samples.

Before undergoing thyroid surgery, none of the patients had been given any kind of treatment. Using T-cell receptor beta sequencing, the researchers looked back retrospectively at clinical samples from patients, gathered between the early 2010s and the late 2010s. Sequencing used blood. The clonotype comes from a female donor with papillary thyroid cancer or a benign thyroid nodule (not recorded which). Some clones in this sample may be carry-over from other donors' samples.

The DNA reads TGTGCCAGCAGCTTTATCGGTGGTGAGCAGTTCTTC. Translated, this is CASSFIGGEQFF. The sequence links TRBV7-2 to TRBJ2-1, with the D gene not clear enough to name. The V and J ends are trimmed by 3 bases and 9 bases, leaving 9 bases between them. Spanning cysteine to phenylalanine, the CDR3 consists of 12 amino acids. Only the CDR3 part of the read is kept: 36 bases, read in frame from the first base. Based on the germline V gene, the CDR1 and CDR2 sequences are SGHTA and FQGNSA.